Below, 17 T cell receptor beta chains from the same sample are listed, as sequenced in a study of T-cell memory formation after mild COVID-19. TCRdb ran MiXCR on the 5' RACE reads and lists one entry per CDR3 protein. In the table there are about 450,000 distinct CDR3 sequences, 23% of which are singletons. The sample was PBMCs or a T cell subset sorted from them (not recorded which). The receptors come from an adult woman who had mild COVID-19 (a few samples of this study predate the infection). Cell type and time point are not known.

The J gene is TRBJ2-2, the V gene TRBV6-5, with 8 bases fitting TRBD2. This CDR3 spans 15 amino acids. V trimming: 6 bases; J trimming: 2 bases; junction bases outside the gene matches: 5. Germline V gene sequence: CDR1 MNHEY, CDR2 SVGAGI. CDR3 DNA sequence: TGTGCCAGCAGCCGGGGACTAGTAAACACCGGGGAGCTGTTTTTT. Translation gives CASSRGLVNTGELFF.

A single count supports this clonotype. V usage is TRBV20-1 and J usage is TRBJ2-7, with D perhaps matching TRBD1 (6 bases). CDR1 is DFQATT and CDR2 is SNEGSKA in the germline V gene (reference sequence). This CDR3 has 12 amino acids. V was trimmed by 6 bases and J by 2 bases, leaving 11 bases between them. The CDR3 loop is CSANGQTYEQYF. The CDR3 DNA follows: TGCAGTGCCAACGGACAGACCTACGAGCAGTACTTC.

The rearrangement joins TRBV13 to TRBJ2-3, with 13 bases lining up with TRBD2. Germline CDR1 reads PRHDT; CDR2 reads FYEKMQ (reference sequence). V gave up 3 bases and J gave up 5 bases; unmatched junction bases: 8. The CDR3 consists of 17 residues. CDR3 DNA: TGTGCCAGCAGCTTCGGGACTAGCGGGGCCCGGGTAGATACGCAGTATTTT. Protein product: CASSFGTSGARVDTQYF. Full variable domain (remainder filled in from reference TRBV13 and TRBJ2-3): AAGVIQSPRHLIKEKRETATLKCYPIPRHDTVYWYQQGPGQDPQFLISFYEKMQSDKGSIPDRFSAQQFSDYHSELNMSSLELGDSALYFCASSFGTSGARVDTQYFGPGTRLTVL.

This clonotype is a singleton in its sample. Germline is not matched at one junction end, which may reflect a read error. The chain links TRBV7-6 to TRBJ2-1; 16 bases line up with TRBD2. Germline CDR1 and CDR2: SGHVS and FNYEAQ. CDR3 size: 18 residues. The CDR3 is CASSLAGLAGGRRDEQFF. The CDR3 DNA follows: TGTGCCAGCAGCCTAGCGGGACTAGCGGGAGGGCGACGGGATGAGCAGTTCTTC.

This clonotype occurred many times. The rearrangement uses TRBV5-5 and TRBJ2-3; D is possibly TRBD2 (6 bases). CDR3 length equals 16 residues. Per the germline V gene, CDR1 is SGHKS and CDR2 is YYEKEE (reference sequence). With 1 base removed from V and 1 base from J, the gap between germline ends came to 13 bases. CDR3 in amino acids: CASSLIGGSGTDTQYF. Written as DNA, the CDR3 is TGTGCCAGCAGCTTGATCGGGGGTAGTGGCACAGATACGCAGTATTTT.

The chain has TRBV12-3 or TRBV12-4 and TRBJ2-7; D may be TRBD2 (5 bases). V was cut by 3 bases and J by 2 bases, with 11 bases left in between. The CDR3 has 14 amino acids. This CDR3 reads CASSFRGNAYEQYF. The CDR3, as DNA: TGTGCCAGCAGTTTTCGAGGGAATGCCTACGAGCAGTACTTC.

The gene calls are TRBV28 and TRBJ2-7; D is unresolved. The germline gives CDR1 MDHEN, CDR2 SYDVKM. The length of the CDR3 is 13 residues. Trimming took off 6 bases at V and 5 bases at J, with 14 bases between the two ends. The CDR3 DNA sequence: TGTGCCAGCAGCAATCCCTCCCGAGACGAGCAGTACGTC. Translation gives CASSNPSRDEQYV.

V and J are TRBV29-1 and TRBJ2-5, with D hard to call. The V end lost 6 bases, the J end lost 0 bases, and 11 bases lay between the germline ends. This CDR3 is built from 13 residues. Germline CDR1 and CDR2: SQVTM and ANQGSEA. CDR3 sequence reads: CSVPARYQETQYF. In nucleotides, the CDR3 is TGCAGCGTCCCGGCGCGGTACCAAGAGACCCAGTACTTC. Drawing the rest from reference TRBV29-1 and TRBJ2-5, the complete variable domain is SAVISQKPSRDICQRGTSLTIQCQVDSQVTMMFWYRQQPGQSLTLIATANQGSEATYESGFVIDKFPISRPNLTFSTLTVSNMSPEDSSIYLCSVPARYQETQYFGPGTRLLVL.

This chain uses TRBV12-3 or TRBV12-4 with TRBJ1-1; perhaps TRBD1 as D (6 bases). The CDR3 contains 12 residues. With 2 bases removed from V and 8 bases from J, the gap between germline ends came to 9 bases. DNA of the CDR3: TGTGCCAGCAGTTTAAGGGGGGACGAAGCTTTCTTT. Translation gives CASSLRGDEAFF.

The CDR3 region has the DNA TGTGCCAGTAGTATGGCCGGTTTCAACACCGGGGAGCTGTTTTTT. This codes for CASSMAGFNTGELFF. The rearrangement joins TRBV19 to TRBJ2-2; unclear D gene. This CDR3 has 15 amino acids. Germline loops: CDR1 LNHDA, CDR2 SQIVND (reference sequence). Between the trimmed V and J ends, which lost 3 bases and 2 bases, there was a span of 10 bases.

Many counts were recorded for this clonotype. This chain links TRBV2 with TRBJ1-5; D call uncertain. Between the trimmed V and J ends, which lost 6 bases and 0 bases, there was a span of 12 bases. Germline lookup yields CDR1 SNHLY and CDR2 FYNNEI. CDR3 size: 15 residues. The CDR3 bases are TGTGCCAGCAGCGGTCTTGGGATTAGCAATCAGCCCCAGCATTTT. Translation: CASSGLGISNQPQHF.

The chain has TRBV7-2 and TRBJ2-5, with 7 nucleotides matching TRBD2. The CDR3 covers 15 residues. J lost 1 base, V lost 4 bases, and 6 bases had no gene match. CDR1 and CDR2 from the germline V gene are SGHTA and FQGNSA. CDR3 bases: TGTGCCAGCAGCTCCAGACCTAGCGGCCAAGAGACCCAGTACTTC. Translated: CASSSRPSGQETQYF.

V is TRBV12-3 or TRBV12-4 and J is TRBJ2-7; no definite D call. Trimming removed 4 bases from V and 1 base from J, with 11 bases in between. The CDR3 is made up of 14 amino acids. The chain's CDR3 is CASSSPSGSYEQYF. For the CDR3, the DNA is TGTGCCAGCAGTTCTCCGAGTGGTTCCTACGAGCAGTACTTC.

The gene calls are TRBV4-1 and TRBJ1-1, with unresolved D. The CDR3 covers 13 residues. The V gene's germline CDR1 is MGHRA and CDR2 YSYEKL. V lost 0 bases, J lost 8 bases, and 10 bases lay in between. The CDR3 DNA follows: TGCGCCAGCAGCCAAGATACTGGCGAGGAAGCTTTCTTT. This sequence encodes CASSQDTGEEAFF.

The CDR3 DNA reads TGTGCCAGCAGTAACCGACTAGCGGGAGGAGTAAATGAGCAGTTCTTC. Amino acid sequence: CASSNRLAGGVNEQFF. V is TRBV12-3 or TRBV12-4 and J is TRBJ2-1, with 13 bases identical to TRBD2. Trimming took 5 bases from V and 7 from J; bases not matched to a gene: 8. The CDR3 runs to 16 residues.

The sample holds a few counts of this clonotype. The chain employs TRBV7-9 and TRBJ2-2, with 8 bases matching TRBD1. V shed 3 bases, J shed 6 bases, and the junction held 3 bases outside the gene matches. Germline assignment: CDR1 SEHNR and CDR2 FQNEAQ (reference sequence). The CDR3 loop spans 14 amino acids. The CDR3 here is CASSFRQGSGELFF. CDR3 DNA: TGTGCCAGCAGCTTCCGACAGGGGTCCGGGGAGCTGTTTTTT.

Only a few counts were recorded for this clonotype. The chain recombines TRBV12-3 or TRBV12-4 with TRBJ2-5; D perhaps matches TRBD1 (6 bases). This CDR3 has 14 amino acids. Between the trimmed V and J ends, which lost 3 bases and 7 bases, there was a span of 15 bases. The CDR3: CASSFDRRGGTQYF. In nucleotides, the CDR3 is TGTGCCAGCAGTTTCGACAGGAGAGGGGGGACCCAGTACTTC.